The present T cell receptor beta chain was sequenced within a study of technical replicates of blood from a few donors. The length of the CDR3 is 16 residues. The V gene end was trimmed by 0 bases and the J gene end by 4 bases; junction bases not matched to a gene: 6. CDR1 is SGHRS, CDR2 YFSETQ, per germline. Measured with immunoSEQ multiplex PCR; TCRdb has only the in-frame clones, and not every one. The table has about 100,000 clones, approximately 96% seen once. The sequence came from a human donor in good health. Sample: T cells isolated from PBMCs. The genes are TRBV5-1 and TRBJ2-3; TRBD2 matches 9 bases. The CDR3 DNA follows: TGCGCCAGCAGCTTGGCCAATAGCGGGGGATCAGATACGCAGTATTTT. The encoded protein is CASSLANSGGSDTQYF.